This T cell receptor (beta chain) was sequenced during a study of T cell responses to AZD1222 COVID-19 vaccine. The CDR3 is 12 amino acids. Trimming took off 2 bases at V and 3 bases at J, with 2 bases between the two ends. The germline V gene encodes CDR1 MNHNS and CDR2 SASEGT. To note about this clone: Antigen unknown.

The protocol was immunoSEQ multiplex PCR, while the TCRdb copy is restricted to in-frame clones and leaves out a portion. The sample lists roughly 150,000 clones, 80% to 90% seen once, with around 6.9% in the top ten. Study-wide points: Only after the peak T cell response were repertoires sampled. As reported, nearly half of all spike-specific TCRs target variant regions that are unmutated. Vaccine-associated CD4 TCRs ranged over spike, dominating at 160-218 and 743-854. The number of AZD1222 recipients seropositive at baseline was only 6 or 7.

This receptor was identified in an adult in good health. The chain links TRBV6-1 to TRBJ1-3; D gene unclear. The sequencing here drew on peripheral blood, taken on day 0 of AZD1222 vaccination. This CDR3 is CASSENGNTIYF. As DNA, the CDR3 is TGTGCCAGCAGTGAAAATGGAAACACCATATATTTT.